The clone carrying this T cell receptor beta chain has just one count. These data originate in a study of blood T cell repertoires in COVID-19. Libraries were prepared by immunoSEQ multiplex PCR; TCRdb keeps only in-frame clonotypes and omits some of them. The sample records 160,000 or so clones, 75% to 85% being singletons. The CDR3 runs 15 residues. Germline CDR1 and CDR2: SGHNT and YENEEA. V gave up 5 bases and J gave up 6 bases, with 16 bases separating them. In terms of age and location, participants ranged from roughly 18 to 100 years and lived in under 30 US areas. The study counted Cohort 3 donors as recovered given two negative PCRs, clearance, or symptom resolution.

The sample taken for sequencing was PBMCs or T cells enriched from blood (not recorded which). The chain has TRBV11-3 and TRBJ2-2; D may be TRBD2 (5 bases). The TCR originated in a middle-aged man who had recovered from COVID-19. The DNA of the CDR3 is TGTGCCAGCAGCCCTAGGGAGCCGAGAGCCGGGGAGCTGTTTTTT. Protein: CASSPREPRAGELFF. Filled out from reference TRBV11-3 and TRBJ2-2, the complete variable domain reads EAGVVQSPRYKIIEKKQPVAFWCNPISGHNTLYWYLQNLGQGPELLIRYENEEAVDDSQLPKDRFSAERLKGVDSTLKIQPAELGDSAVYLCASSPREPRAGELFFGEGSRLTVL.